The 21 T cell receptor beta chains presented below share a single source sample, sequenced in a study of T cell changes during pregnancy in multiple sclerosis. Assay: immunoSEQ multiplex PCR; the TCRdb copy retains only in-frame clones and omits some. Of fewer than 65,000 clones in the sample, approximately 90% were seen once. The specimen comprised CD4+ T cells from peripheral blood mononuclear cells, sampled after pregnancy. Source of these receptors: a female donor with multiple sclerosis, enrolled in a pregnancy study.

This sequence joins TRBV30 and TRBJ1-4; no clear D gene. V was trimmed by 0 bases and J by 1 base, leaving 12 bases between them. Germline values: CDR1 GTSNPN, CDR2 SVGIG (reference sequence). The CDR3 has 16 amino acids. The CDR3 DNA reads as TGTGCCTGGAGTGTCGCGGGATCTCTAACTAATGAAAAACTGTTTTTT. It translates to CAWSVAGSLTNEKLFF.

The chain recombines TRBV7-9 with TRBJ1-5; D is undetermined. Trimming left V 1 base short and J 0 bases short, with 7 bases between. The CDR3 runs to 15 residues. Germline V CDR1 and CDR2: SEHNR, FQNEAQ (reference sequence). Here the CDR3 DNA reads TGTGCCAGCAGCTTAGGTACAGTTAGCAATCAGCCCCAGCATTTT. Its translation is CASSLGTVSNQPQHF.

The chain carries TRBV27 and TRBJ1-2; TRBD1 is a possible D gene (6 bases). The CDR3 has 14 residues. Trimming removed 6 bases from V and 0 bases from J, with 11 bases in between. The germline V gene has CDR1 MNHEY and CDR2 SMNVEV (reference sequence). In nucleotides, the CDR3 is TGTGCCAGCAGCTCTGGGACAACTAACTATGGCTACACCTTC. The encoded protein is CASSSGTTNYGYTF.

CDR3 protein: CAIRGGQGGVGYEQYF. For the CDR3, the DNA is TGTGCCATCAGGGGGGGACAGGGAGGAGTGGGCTACGAGCAGTACTTC. V usage is TRBV10-3 and J usage is TRBJ2-7; 9 bases line up with TRBD1. The CDR3 totals 16 residues. Germline values: CDR1 ENHRY, CDR2 SYGVKD. The trim removed 6 bases at V and 3 bases at J, leaving 12 bases unmatched.

The rearrangement uses TRBV7-2 and TRBJ1-2, with D tentatively TRBD1 (5 bases). Trimming left V 5 bases short and J 5 bases short, with 18 bases between. The germline gives CDR1 SGHTA, CDR2 FQGNSA. The CDR3 runs 15 residues. For the CDR3, the DNA is TGTGCCAGCAGCCCCCCTTCCGGGGGTGCTTATGGCTACACCTTC. Protein: CASSPPSGGAYGYTF.

The CDR3: CACGGQGGSSVQHF. The CDR3 DNA follows: TGTGCCTGTGGGGGACAGGGGGGTTCCAGCGTCCAGCATTTT. This chain joins TRBV30 and TRBJ1-5, with 11 positions matching TRBD1. The CDR3 loop spans 14 amino acids. V shed 6 bases, J shed 12 bases, and the junction held 13 bases outside the gene matches. Germline V gene data show CDR1 as GTSNPN and CDR2 as SVGIG (reference sequence).

The CDR3 sequence is CSALQGNEQYF. As DNA, the CDR3 is TGCAGTGCTCTACAGGGTAACGAGCAGTACTTC. The chain couples TRBV20-1 to TRBJ2-7; weak D call: TRBD1 (6 bases). The CDR3 is made up of 11 amino acids. Trimming shortened V by 5 bases and J by 5 bases, and 10 bases separated the two germline ends. Germline-derived CDR1 and CDR2 are DFQATT and SNEGSKA (reference sequence).

The rearrangement joins TRBV19 to TRBJ1-5, with 8 bases lining up with TRBD1. Germline V CDR1 and CDR2: LNHDA, SQIVND (reference sequence). The CDR3 has 14 amino acids. The V and J ends lost 7 bases and 9 bases, in that order; junction bases with no gene match: 11. The CDR3 loop reads CASNIGQGPAPQHF. In DNA, the CDR3 is TGTGCCAGTAATATCGGACAGGGCCCGGCGCCCCAGCATTTT.

This clone has just one count. This rearrangement joins TRBV29-1 to TRBJ2-1, with 7 bases matching TRBD2. After removal of 4 bases from V and 8 bases from J, the junction contained 5 bases not matched to a gene. The CDR3 consists of 12 residues. Germline V gene data show CDR1 as SQVTM and CDR2 as ANQGSEA. CDR3 in amino acids: CSVVGGTDEQFF. The CDR3 DNA is TGCAGCGTTGTGGGAGGGACCGATGAGCAGTTCTTC.

The rearrangement joins TRBV7-9 to TRBJ2-4; 7 nucleotides line up with TRBD1. In germline, CDR1 is SEHNR, CDR2 FQNEAQ (reference sequence). The junction had 9 bases not matched to a gene; V was cut back by 5 bases and J by 2 bases. The CDR3 is 16 amino acids. Here the CDR3 reads CASSPGQVGPKNIQYF. As DNA, the CDR3 is TGTGCCAGCAGCCCCGGACAGGTGGGACCCAAAAACATTCAGTACTTC.

The chain recombines TRBV19 with TRBJ2-2; D gene ambiguous. CDR3 length: 12 residues. Trimming removed 9 bases at V and 5 bases at J, with 10 bases between. The germline V gene has CDR1 LNHDA and CDR2 SQIVND (reference sequence). The CDR3 sequence is CASSLLTGELFF. The CDR3 coding sequence is TGTGCCAGCAGTTTGTTAACCGGGGAGCTGTTTTTT.

This clone was observed once. The rearrangement uses TRBV27 and TRBJ1-2; TRBD1 matches 9 bases. After removal of 6 bases from V and 2 bases from J, the junction contained 7 bases not matched to a gene. Germline values: CDR1 MNHEY, CDR2 SMNVEV (reference sequence). This CDR3 contains 15 residues. This CDR3 reads CASRPGQGVNYGYTF. The CDR3 coding sequence is TGTGCCAGCAGGCCGGGACAGGGAGTGAACTATGGCTACACCTTC.

This chain uses TRBV27 with TRBJ1-2, with D possibly matching TRBD1 (6 bases). Trimming pared 1 base from V and 4 bases from J, leaving 13 bases between. Germline V gene data show CDR1 as MNHEY and CDR2 as SMNVEV (reference sequence). This CDR3 has 15 residues. The DNA of the CDR3 is TGTGCCAGCAGTTTATTCGCGGCAGGGGCCTATGGCTACACCTTC. It encodes CASSLFAAGAYGYTF.

The V and J genes are TRBV6-1 and TRBJ2-1, with 10 bases fitting TRBD1. With 5 bases clipped from V and 6 bases from J, the junction kept 1 base outside the gene matches. The germline CDR1 and CDR2 sequences are MNHNS and SASEGT. CDR3 length equals 13 residues. CDR3 in amino acids: CASSRTGGNEQFF. The CDR3 region has the DNA TGTGCCAGCAGTCGGACAGGGGGCAATGAGCAGTTCTTC.

Only one count was recorded for this clone. The chain couples TRBV10-3 to TRBJ2-7; D might be TRBD1 (7 bases). The germline gives CDR1 ENHRY, CDR2 SYGVKD. Trimming took 0 bases from V and 6 from J, leaving 12 bases between them. The CDR3 spans 14 residues. CDR3 amino acids: CAISESGQGGEQYF. The CDR3 DNA sequence: TGTGCCATCAGTGAGTCCGGCCAGGGGGGCGAGCAGTACTTC.

V usage is TRBV15 and J usage is TRBJ2-5, with D maybe TRBD2 (5 bases). In germline, CDR1 is LNHNV, CDR2 YYDKDF (reference sequence). This CDR3 is 15 amino acids long. The ends were cut back, 0 bases at V and 4 bases at J, with 12 bases in the middle. The CDR3: CATSRDGLAAETQYF. The CDR3 region has the DNA TGTGCCACCAGCAGAGATGGGCTAGCCGCAGAGACCCAGTACTTC.

The chain employs TRBV2 and TRBJ1-4; perhaps TRBD1 as D (6 bases). Trimming shortened V by 5 bases and J by 6 bases, and 13 bases separated the two germline ends. This CDR3 spans 14 amino acids. CDR1 is SNHLY and CDR2 is FYNNEI in the germline V gene. The CDR3 DNA reads TGTGCCAGCAGTTCGGACAGACCCCATGAAAAACTGTTTTTT. Encoded protein: CASSSDRPHEKLFF.

This clone was found once. The rearrangement uses TRBV4-3 and TRBJ2-7; a possible D gene is TRBD2 (6 bases). There are 14 residues in the CDR3. Trimming pared 4 bases from V and 4 bases from J, leaving 14 bases between. Germline lookup yields CDR1 LGHNA and CDR2 YSLEER. CDR3 DNA: TGCGCCAGCAGCCCGTCGACTAGTACGTACGAGCAGTACTTC. Its protein product is CASSPSTSTYEQYF.

This clone appeared a few times. The chain employs TRBV5-6 and TRBJ2-3; 13 bases are shared with TRBD2. J was trimmed by 4 bases and V by 4 bases; bases with no gene match: 6. The CDR3 runs to 16 residues. Per the germline V gene, CDR1 is SGHDT and CDR2 is YYEEEE. The CDR3 sequence: CASSTGTSGISDTQYF. The CDR3 coding sequence is TGTGCCAGCAGCACCGGGACTAGCGGGATCTCAGATACGCAGTATTTT.

In its sample, this clone was seen a few times. The chain uses TRBV20-1 and TRBJ1-1; D unclear. Germline CDR1 DFQATT, CDR2 SNEGSKA (reference sequence). There are 11 residues in the CDR3. With 8 bases removed from V and 1 base from J, the gap between germline ends came to 8 bases. This chain's CDR3 is CSPSGNTEAFF. The CDR3 DNA sequence: TGCAGTCCCTCAGGGAACACTGAAGCTTTCTTT.

This chain links TRBV9 with TRBJ2-7; possibly TRBD2 for D (5 bases). In germline, CDR1 is SGDLS, CDR2 YYNGEE. This CDR3 spans 14 amino acids. Trimming removed 0 bases at V and 3 bases at J, with 10 bases between. This CDR3 reads CASSVAGSGYEQYF. In DNA, the CDR3 is TGTGCCAGCAGCGTAGCGGGGTCGGGCTACGAGCAGTACTTC. The variable domain in full, with the rest retrieved from reference TRBV9 and TRBJ2-7, is DSGVTQTPKHLITATGQRVTLRCSPRSGDLSVYWYQQSLDQGLQFLIQYYNGEERAKGNILERFSAQQFPDLHSELNLSSLELGDSALYFCASSVAGSGYEQYFGPGTRLTVT.